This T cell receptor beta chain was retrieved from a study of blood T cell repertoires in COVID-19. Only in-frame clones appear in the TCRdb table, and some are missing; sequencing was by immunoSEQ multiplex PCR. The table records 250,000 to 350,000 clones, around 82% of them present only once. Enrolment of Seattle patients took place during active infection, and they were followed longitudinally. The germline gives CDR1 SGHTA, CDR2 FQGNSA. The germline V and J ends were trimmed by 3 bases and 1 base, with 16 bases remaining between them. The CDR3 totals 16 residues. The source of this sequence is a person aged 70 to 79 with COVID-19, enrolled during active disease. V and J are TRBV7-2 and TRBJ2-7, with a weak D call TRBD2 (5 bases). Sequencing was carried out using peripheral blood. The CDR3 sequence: CASSLGERRASYEQYF. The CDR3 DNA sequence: TGTGCCAGCAGCTTGGGTGAGCGGCGCGCGTCCTACGAGCAGTACTTC.